Each of the 9 T cell receptor beta chains below was sequenced from the same sample in a study of cytomegalovirus exposure and HLA in healthy donors. A multiplex PCR was run with 60 Vbeta primers and 13 Jbeta primers. Produced via immunoSEQ multiplex PCR; TCRdb's table is partial and in-frame only. The sample comprises some 140,000 clones, roughly 85% of which are singletons, and 6.5% rests with the top ten. Sequenced material: PBMCs. These TCRs come from a man between 40 and 49 years old in good health and CMV-seropositive.

The CDR3 coding sequence is TGTGCCAGCAGTTTCCTTTTTGAGGTGCCTAGCAATCAGCCCCAGCATTTT. Protein: CASSFLFEVPSNQPQHF. The chain is built from TRBV28 and TRBJ1-5; D gene unclear. Between the trimmed V and J ends, which lost 3 bases and 0 bases, there was a span of 15 bases. Germline V lookup: CDR1 MDHEN, CDR2 SYDVKM. The CDR3 length is 17 residues.

This clone was counted a few times. The chain employs TRBV7-9 and TRBJ2-7, with a weak D call TRBD1 (6 bases). Germline-derived CDR1 and CDR2 are SEHNR and FQNEAQ (reference sequence). V was shortened by 0 bases and J by 8 bases, with 17 bases between the two germline ends. The CDR3 runs to 15 residues. The CDR3 DNA sequence: TGTGCCAGCAGCTTAGCTGGAGGCGCAGGGGATAAGCAGTACTTC. Its translation is CASSLAGGAGDKQYF.

The rearrangement uses TRBV5-4 and TRBJ1-3; D gene uncertain. V lost 5 bases, J lost 4 bases, and 10 bases lay in between. The CDR3 loop spans 13 amino acids. CDR1 and CDR2 from the germline V gene are SGHNT and YYREEE (reference sequence). The CDR3 loop reads CASRPAAGNTIYF. The CDR3 DNA sequence: TGTGCCAGCAGGCCCGCGGCAGGAAACACCATATATTTT.

The gene calls are TRBV5-1 and TRBJ2-7; TRBD1 matches 8 bases. The V gene's germline CDR1 is SGHRS and CDR2 YFSETQ. There are 14 residues in the CDR3. With 3 bases clipped from V and 6 bases from J, the junction kept 8 bases outside the gene matches. The chain's CDR3 is CASSWGKTGAEQYF. For the CDR3, the DNA is TGCGCCAGCAGCTGGGGGAAGACAGGGGCCGAGCAGTACTTC.

The chain is built from TRBV5-1 and TRBJ1-1, with a tentative D call TRBD1 (6 bases). Germline lookup yields CDR1 SGHRS and CDR2 YFSETQ. Trimming took off 4 bases at V and 0 bases at J, with 13 bases between the two ends. The CDR3 length is 15 residues. Here the CDR3 DNA reads TGCGCCAGCAGCCCTGAGGGGACATTGAACACTGAAGCTTTCTTT. It specifies CASSPEGTLNTEAFF.

This clone was seen only a few times. The chain carries TRBV10-1 and TRBJ1-5; perhaps TRBD1 as D (6 bases). Per germline, CDR1 WNHNN and CDR2 SYGVQD (reference sequence). V was pared by 6 bases and J by 4 bases, with 10 bases between. CDR3 length equals 13 residues. The CDR3 DNA reads TGCGCCAGCAGCGACACAGGGAATCAGCCCCAGCATTTT. Amino acid sequence: CASSDTGNQPQHF.

The gene calls are TRBV5-4 and TRBJ1-2; TRBD1 aligns across 10 bases. J gave up 4 bases and V 4 bases, and 10 bases lay outside the gene matches. Germline CDR1 reads SGHNT; CDR2 reads YYREEE (reference sequence). The CDR3 sequence is 16 residues long. The CDR3 loop is CASSLPGQGGFYGYTF. CDR3 DNA: TGTGCCAGCAGCCTTCCCGGACAGGGGGGTTTCTATGGCTACACCTTC.

The rearrangement joins TRBV5-1 to TRBJ2-7; 7 positions agree with TRBD1. The germline gives CDR1 SGHRS, CDR2 YFSETQ. The CDR3 contains 15 residues. Losses at the gene ends were 0 bases for V and 2 bases for J; bases not matched to a gene: 5. The CDR3, as DNA: TGCGCCAGCAGCTTGGGGACGGACAGGACCTACGAGCAGTACTTC. Translation: CASSLGTDRTYEQYF.

This clone was observed once. The gene calls are TRBV27 and TRBJ1-1; tentative D call: TRBD1 (5 bases). The V and J ends lost 5 bases and 1 base respectively, with 5 bases between them. The germline V gene has CDR1 MNHEY and CDR2 SMNVEV (reference sequence). The CDR3 has 12 residues. CDR3 bases: TGTGCCAGCAGTACAGGGAACACTGAAGCTTTCTTT. Residues: CASSTGNTEAFF.